Listed below are T cell receptor beta chains from one sample, sequenced in a study of CD8 T cells in ankylosing spondylitis. TCRdb recomputed calls from the 5' RACE reads with MiXCR, one row per CDR3 protein. The sample has about 540,000 distinct CDR3 sequences, about 12% seen once. Sequenced: blood, either unsorted or a sorted T cell fraction (not recorded which). These receptors originate from a male donor with ankylosing spondylitis. Each CDR3 is given with its conserved first and last residue. The order of the fields is clone size, V gene, D gene, J gene, CDR3 DNA, CDR3 protein. D genes are given only for firm matches. The size field is filled for only some rows; it gives once, few, many or a size class.

size: few
V: TRBV20-1
D: TRBD1
J: TRBJ1-6
DNA: TGCAGTGCTACCCGGGACAGGGGGCCTTATAATTCACCCCTCCACTTT
CDR3: CSATRDRGPYNSPLHF

size: few
V: TRBV7-6
D: TRBD1
J: TRBJ1-6
DNA: TGTGCCAGCACCCCAGGGGGCAAGTCACCCCTCCACTTT
CDR3: CASTPGGKSPLHF

size: few
V: TRBV19
D: -
J: TRBJ2-3
DNA: TGTGCCAGTAGTGGCTTAAGGAGGACGAGCACAGATACGCAGTATTTT
CDR3: CASSGLRRTSTDTQYF

size: few
V: TRBV5-1
D: -
J: TRBJ2-3
DNA: TGCGCCAGCAGCCAGAGCGCTTCGGAAGATACGCAGTATTTT
CDR3: CASSQSASEDTQYF

size: -
V: TRBV3-1
D: -
J: TRBJ2-1
DNA: TGTGCCAGCAGCCAAGGAACCCACAATGAGCAGTTCTTC
CDR3: CASSQGTHNEQFF

size: once
V: TRBV20-1
D: -
J: TRBJ2-3
DNA: TGCAGTGCCGCCTTCGGTGGGGATCGCCAGGATACGCAGTATTTT
CDR3: CSAAFGGDRQDTQYF

size: -
V: TRBV13
D: TRBD1
J: TRBJ2-7
DNA: TGTGCCAGCAGCTCCCGGGACAGGGGTTACGAGCAGTACTTC
CDR3: CASSSRDRGYEQYF

size: -
V: TRBV5-5
D: -
J: TRBJ1-6
DNA: TGTGCCAGCAGCTTGGAAACTGGTAATTCACCCCTCCACTTT
CDR3: CASSLETGNSPLHF

size: few
V: TRBV12-3/TRBV12-4
D: -
J: TRBJ1-1
DNA: TGTGCCAGCAGACCCCTAGTATCTGAAGCTTTCTTT
CDR3: CASRPLVSEAFF

size: -
V: TRBV29-1
D: -
J: TRBJ2-7
DNA: TGCAGCGTCTCAAGGGCTGTCGGGGGCTACGAGCAGTACTTC
CDR3: CSVSRAVGGYEQYF

size: few
V: TRBV20-1
D: -
J: TRBJ2-1
DNA: TGCAGTGCCCCCGGACCCGACGGCCGGGCCTACAATGAGCAGTTCTTC
CDR3: CSAPGPDGRAYNEQFF

size: -
V: TRBV7-6
D: -
J: TRBJ2-7
DNA: TGTGCCAGCAGCGAAGGGGGAGGCGGCGGGGCCTCCTACGAGCAGTACTTC
CDR3: CASSEGGGGGASYEQYF

size: -
V: TRBV24-1
D: TRBD2
J: TRBJ2-5
DNA: TGTGCCACCAGTCCCGCAGGACTAGCGGGAGTACACGGGACCCAGTACTTC
CDR3: CATSPAGLAGVHGTQYF

size: few
V: TRBV3-1
D: -
J: TRBJ2-1
DNA: TGTGCCAGCAGCCAGGGGGGACGGTTGCAGTTCTTC
CDR3: CASSQGGRLQFF

size: many
V: TRBV20-1
D: -
J: TRBJ1-5
DNA: TGCAGTGCTAGAGACAGGGTCGCAGGGGAGCCTCAGCCCCAGCATTTT
CDR3: CSARDRVAGEPQPQHF

size: -
V: TRBV4-1
D: -
J: TRBJ1-2
DNA: TGCGCCAGCAGCCAGCCCCGGGGACCCAGAGCCTCTGGCTACACCTTC
CDR3: CASSQPRGPRASGYTF

size: -
V: TRBV15
D: -
J: TRBJ2-1
DNA: TGTGCCACCAGCAAAACAGGCAATGAGCAGTTCTTC
CDR3: CATSKTGNEQFF

size: few
V: TRBV27
D: TRBD1
J: TRBJ2-1
DNA: TGTGCCAGCAGTCCGCGGGGGACAGGGGGCAGTGAGCAGTTCTTC
CDR3: CASSPRGTGGSEQFF

size: few
V: TRBV15
D: -
J: TRBJ2-2
DNA: TGTGCCACCAGCAGAGACTCAGCCACCGGGGAGCTGTTTTTT
CDR3: CATSRDSATGELFF

size: many
V: TRBV7-6
D: TRBD2
J: TRBJ2-7
DNA: TGTGCCAGCAGCGCCGGTTTAGCGGGAGAAACTCGAGAGCAGTACTTC
CDR3: CASSAGLAGETREQYF

size: many
V: TRBV24-1
D: -
J: TRBJ2-1
DNA: TGTGCCACCAGTGATTTGTGGGAGGGGGGGTACAATGAGCAGTTCTTC
CDR3: CATSDLWEGGYNEQFF

size: -
V: TRBV3-1
D: -
J: TRBJ1-1
DNA: TGTGCCAGCAGCCAGGAGGGTAGAGGGGACACTGAAGCTTTCTTT
CDR3: CASSQEGRGDTEAFF

size: few
V: TRBV11-2
D: -
J: TRBJ2-1
DNA: TGTGCCAGCAGCCCCCTCGGAGAGCAGTTCTTC
CDR3: CASSPLGEQFF

size: -
V: TRBV15
D: -
J: TRBJ2-1
DNA: TGTGCCACCAGCAGATCAGGGGCTAGCGAGAATGAGCAGTTCTTC
CDR3: CATSRSGASENEQFF

size: many
V: TRBV10-2
D: TRBD2
J: TRBJ2-3
DNA: TGCGCCAGCAGTGAGACTAGCGAAAGAGCAGATACGCAGTATTTT
CDR3: CASSETSERADTQYF

size: many
V: TRBV5-1
D: -
J: TRBJ2-6
DNA: TGCGCCAGCAGCTTAAGTGGGCTAGCTGCTGGGGCCAACGTCCTGACTTTC
CDR3: CASSLSGLAAGANVLTF

size: many
V: TRBV5-1
D: TRBD2
J: TRBJ2-1
DNA: TGCGCCAGCAGCTTTAGCGGGAGGGGTTCCTACAATGAGCAGTTCTTC
CDR3: CASSFSGRGSYNEQFF

size: -
V: TRBV24-1
D: -
J: TRBJ2-3
DNA: TGTGCCACCGAAACAGGACCCACAGATACGCAGTATTTT
CDR3: CATETGPTDTQYF

size: few
V: TRBV11-3
D: TRBD2
J: TRBJ2-1
DNA: TGTGCCAGCAGCTTAGATCTCCGGACTAGCGGGAGCAATGAGCAGTTCTTC
CDR3: CASSLDLRTSGSNEQFF